The source of this T cell receptor beta chain is a study of memory CD4+ T cells and cytomegalovirus serostatus. Sequenced by immunoSEQ multiplex PCR; TCRdb stores in-frame clones only, minus some. Of just under 65,000 clones detected, 77% appear once; the ten largest clones hold about 1%. The sort gate was single viable CD3+CD4+CD8-CD45RO+ cells for memory CD4+ T cells. In the case of this clone: Its antigen is not identified.

Broader study findings: The CMV-associated TCR signature appears largely within the CD4+ memory repertoire. Repertoires predicted CMV serostatus with median bootstrapped AUC of approximately 0.95. About 40% of the roughly 160 known CMV-associated TCRbeta sequences appeared in CD4+ memory.

The sequence derives from an adult in good health and CMV-seronegative. The sample consisted of memory CD4+ T cells from blood.

The CDR3 nucleotides read TGTGCCAGTAGTATTATCGGGGCGCAGCAGCCCCAGCATTTT. Its translation is CASSIIGAQQPQHF. V is TRBV19 and J is TRBJ1-5; D may be TRBD1 (5 bases). V was shortened by 3 bases and J by 7 bases, with 13 bases between the two germline ends. The CDR3 loop spans 14 amino acids. Germline V CDR1 and CDR2: LNHDA, SQIVND (reference sequence).